This T cell receptor beta chain was found in a study of cytomegalovirus exposure and HLA in healthy donors. PCR primers comprised 60 Vbeta and 13 Jbeta primers. Profiled with immunoSEQ multiplex PCR; TCRdb holds only in-frame clones, not every one. The table includes 170,000 or so clones, approximately 81% detected once. Nominally healthy donors provided the samples, though records likely missed some immune exposures. Study-level findings and limits: Presence/absence comparisons presumed near-even sequencing depth among donors.

CDR3 length equals 17 residues. The germline V and J ends were trimmed by 4 bases and 0 bases, with 16 bases remaining between them. Germline lookup yields CDR1 MNHNS and CDR2 SASEGT. Regarding this clone: No antigen is known for it.

Sample: PBMCs. The TCR was taken from a man between 18 and 35 years old in good health and CMV-seronegative. J is TRBJ2-1 and V is TRBV6-1; D ambiguous. The CDR3 nucleotides read TGTGCCAGCAGTGTATCACGAGCTTCGAGCTCCTACAATGAGCAGTTCTTC. The encoded protein is CASSVSRASSSYNEQFF.